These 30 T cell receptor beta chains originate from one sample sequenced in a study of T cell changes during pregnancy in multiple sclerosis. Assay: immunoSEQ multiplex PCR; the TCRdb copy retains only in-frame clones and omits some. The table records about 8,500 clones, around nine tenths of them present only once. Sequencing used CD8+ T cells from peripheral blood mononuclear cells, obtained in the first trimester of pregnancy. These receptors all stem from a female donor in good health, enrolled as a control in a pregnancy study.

DNA for the CDR3: TGTGCCAGCAGTGGACTAGCGGGGGCCAACGTCCTGACTTTC. Translating it yields CASSGLAGANVLTF. This chain uses TRBV6-1 with TRBJ2-6, with TRBD2 matching 8 bases. V trimming: 4 bases; J trimming: 4 bases; junction bases outside the gene matches: 0. Looked up from germline, CDR1 is MNHNS and CDR2 is SASEGT. The CDR3 is made up of 14 amino acids.

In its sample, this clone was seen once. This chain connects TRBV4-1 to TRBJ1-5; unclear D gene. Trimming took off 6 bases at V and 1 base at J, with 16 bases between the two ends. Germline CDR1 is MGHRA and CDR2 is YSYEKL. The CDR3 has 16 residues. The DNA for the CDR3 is TGCGCCAGCAGTAATACCGGGATCCCCAGCAATCAGCCCCAGCATTTT. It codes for CASSNTGIPSNQPQHF.

CDR3 residues: CASSSIGGDYNEQFF. In DNA, the CDR3 is TGCGCCAGCAGCTCGATCGGGGGGGATTACAATGAGCAGTTCTTC. This sequence joins TRBV5-1 and TRBJ2-1; 8 bases agree with TRBD2. CDR3 length: 15 amino acids. V was pared by 3 bases and J by 4 bases, with 6 bases of the junction left unmatched. Germline CDR1 and CDR2: SGHRS and YFSETQ.

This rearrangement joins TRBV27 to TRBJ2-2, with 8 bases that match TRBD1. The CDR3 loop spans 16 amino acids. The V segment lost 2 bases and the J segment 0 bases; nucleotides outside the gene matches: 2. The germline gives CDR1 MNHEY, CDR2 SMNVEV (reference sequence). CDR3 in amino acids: CASSLEQGANTGELFF. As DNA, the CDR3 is TGTGCCAGCAGTTTAGAACAGGGGGCGAACACCGGGGAGCTGTTTTTT.

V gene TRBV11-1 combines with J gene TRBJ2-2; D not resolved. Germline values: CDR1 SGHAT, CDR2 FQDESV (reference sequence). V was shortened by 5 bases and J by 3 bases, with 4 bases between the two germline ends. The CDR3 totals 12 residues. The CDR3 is CASSHYTGELFF. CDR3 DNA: TGTGCCAGCAGCCATTACACCGGGGAGCTGTTTTTT. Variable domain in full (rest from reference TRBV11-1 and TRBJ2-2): EAEVAQSPRYKITEKSQAVAFWCDPISGHATLYWYRQILGQGPELLVQFQDESVVDDSQLPKDRFSAERLKGVDSTLKIQPAELGDSAMYLCASSHYTGELFFGEGSRLTVL.

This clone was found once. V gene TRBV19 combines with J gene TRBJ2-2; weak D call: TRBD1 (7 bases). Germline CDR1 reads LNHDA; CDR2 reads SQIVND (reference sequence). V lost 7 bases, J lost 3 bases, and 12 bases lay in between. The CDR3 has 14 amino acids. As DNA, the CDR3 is TGTGCCAGTAAAGGCAGGGGGGACACCGGGGAGCTGTTTTTT. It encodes CASKGRGDTGELFF.

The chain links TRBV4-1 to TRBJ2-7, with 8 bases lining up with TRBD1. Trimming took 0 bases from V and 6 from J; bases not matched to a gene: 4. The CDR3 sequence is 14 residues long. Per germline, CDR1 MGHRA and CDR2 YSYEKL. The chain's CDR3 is CASSQEGQGGEQYF. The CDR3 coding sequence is TGCGCCAGCAGCCAAGAAGGACAGGGCGGCGAGCAGTACTTC.

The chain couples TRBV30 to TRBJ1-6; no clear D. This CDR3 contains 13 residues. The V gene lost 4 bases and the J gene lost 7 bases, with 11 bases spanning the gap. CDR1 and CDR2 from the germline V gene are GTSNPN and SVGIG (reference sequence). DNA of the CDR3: TGTGCCTGGACCCAAGAAGCCAATTCACCCCTCCACTTT. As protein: CAWTQEANSPLHF.

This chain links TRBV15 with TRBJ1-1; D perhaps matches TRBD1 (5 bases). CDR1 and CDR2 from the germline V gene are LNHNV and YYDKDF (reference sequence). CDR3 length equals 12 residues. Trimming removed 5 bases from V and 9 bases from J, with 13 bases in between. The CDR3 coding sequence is TGTGCCACCAGCTTTAGGGACTTCAAAGCTTTCTTT. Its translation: CATSFRDFKAFF. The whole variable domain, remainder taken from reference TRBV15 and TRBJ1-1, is DAMVIQNPRYQVTQFGKPVTLSCSQTLNHNVMYWYQQKSSQAPKLLFHYYDKDFNNEADTPDNFQSRRPNTSFCFLDIRSPGLGDTAMYLCATSFRDFKAFFGQGTRLTVV.

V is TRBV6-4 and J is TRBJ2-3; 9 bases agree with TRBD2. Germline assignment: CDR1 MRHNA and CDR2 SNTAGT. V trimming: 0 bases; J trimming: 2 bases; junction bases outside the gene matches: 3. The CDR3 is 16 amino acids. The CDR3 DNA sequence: TGTGCCAGCAGTGACTCGACTAGCGGCCACACAGATACGCAGTATTTT. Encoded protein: CASSDSTSGHTDTQYF.

Here the CDR3 reads CASSTSGGNEQFF. The CDR3 region has the DNA TGTGCCAGTAGTACCTCCGGGGGAAATGAGCAGTTCTTC. The chain couples TRBV19 to TRBJ2-1, with a tentative D call TRBD2 (6 bases). CDR3 length: 13 amino acids. V gave up 4 bases and J gave up 7 bases, with 11 bases separating them. In germline, CDR1 is LNHDA, CDR2 SQIVND (reference sequence). The complete variable domain, with remaining parts taken from reference TRBV19 and TRBJ2-1, reads DGGITQSPKYLFRKEGQNVTLSCEQNLNHDAMYWYRQDPGQGLRLIYYSQIVNDFQKGDIAEGYSVSREKKESFPLTVTSAQKNPTAFYLCASSTSGGNEQFFGPGTRLTVL.

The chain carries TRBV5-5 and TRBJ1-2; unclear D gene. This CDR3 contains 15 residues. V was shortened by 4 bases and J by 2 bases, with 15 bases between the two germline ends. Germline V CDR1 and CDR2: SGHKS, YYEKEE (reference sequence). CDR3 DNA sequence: TGTGCCAGCAGCCCTGACCAGCGCCCCAACTATGGCTACACCTTC. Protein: CASSPDQRPNYGYTF.

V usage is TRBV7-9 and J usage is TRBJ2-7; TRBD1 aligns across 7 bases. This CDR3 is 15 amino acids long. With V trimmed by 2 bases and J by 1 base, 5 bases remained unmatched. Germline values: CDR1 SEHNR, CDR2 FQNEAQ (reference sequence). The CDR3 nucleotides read TGTGCCAGCAGCTTAAGGGGGCTTGGATCCTACGAGCAGTACTTC. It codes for CASSLRGLGSYEQYF.

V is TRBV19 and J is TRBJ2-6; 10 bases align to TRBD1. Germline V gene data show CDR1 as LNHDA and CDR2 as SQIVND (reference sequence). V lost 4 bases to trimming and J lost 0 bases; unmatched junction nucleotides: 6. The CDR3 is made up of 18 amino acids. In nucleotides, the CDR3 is TGTGCCAGTAGTACCCGGGACAGGGGCAGCTCTGGGGCCAACGTCCTGACTTTC. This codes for CASSTRDRGSSGANVLTF.

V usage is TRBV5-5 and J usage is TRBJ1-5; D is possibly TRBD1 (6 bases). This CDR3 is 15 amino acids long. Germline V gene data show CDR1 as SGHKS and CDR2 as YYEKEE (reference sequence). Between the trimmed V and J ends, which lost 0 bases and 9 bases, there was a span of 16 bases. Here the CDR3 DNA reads TGTGCCAGCAGCTTGGCCGGGTCAGGGGAAAGGCCCCAGCATTTT. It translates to CASSLAGSGERPQHF.

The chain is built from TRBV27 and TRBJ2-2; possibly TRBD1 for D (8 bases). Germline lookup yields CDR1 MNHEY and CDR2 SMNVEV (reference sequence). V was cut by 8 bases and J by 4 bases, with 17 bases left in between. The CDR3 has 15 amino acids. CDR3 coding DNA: TGTGCCAGCCCACTGGACAGGGAGGGCACCGGGGAGCTGTTTTTT. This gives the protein CASPLDREGTGELFF.

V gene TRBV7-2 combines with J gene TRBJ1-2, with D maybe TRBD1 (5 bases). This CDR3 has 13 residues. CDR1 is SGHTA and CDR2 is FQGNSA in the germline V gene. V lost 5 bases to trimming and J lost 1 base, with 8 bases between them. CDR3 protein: CASSGDSNYGYTF. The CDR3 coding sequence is TGTGCCAGCAGCGGAGACAGTAACTATGGCTACACCTTC.

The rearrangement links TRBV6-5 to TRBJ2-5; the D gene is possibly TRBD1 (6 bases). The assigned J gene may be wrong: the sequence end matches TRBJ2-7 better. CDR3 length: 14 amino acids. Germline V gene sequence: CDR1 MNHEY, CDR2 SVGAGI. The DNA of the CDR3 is TGTGCCAGCTTAGACGAACAGGGAACCTACGAGCAGTACTTC. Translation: CASLDEQGTYEQYF.

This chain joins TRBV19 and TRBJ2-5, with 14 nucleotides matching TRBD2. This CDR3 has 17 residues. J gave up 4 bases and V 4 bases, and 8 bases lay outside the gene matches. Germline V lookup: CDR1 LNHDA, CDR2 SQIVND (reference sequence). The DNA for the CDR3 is TGTGCCAGTAGTACCTTCGGGACTAGCGGGGGTGGAGAGACCCAGTACTTC. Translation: CASSTFGTSGGGETQYF.

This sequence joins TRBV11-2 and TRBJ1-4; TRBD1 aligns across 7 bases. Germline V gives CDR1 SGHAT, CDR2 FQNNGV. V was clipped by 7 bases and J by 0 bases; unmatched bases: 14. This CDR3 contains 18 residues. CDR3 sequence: CASTSNRQGLATNEKLFF. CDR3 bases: TGTGCCAGCACCTCAAACCGACAGGGACTTGCAACTAATGAAAAACTGTTTTTT.

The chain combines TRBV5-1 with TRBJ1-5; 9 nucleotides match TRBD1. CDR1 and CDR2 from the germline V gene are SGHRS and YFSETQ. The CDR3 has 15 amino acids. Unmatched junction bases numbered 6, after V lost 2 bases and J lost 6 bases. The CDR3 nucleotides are TGCGCCAGCAGCTTCGACAGGGACAGGGTTCAGCCCCAGCATTTT. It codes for CASSFDRDRVQPQHF.

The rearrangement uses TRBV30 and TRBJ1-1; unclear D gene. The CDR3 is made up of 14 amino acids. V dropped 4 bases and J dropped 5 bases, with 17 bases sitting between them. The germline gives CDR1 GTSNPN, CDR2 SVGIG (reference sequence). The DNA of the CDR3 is TGTGCCTGGATTATGTACTCCCCCAGGACTGAAGCTTTCTTT. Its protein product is CAWIMYSPRTEAFF. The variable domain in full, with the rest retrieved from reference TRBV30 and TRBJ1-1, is SQTIHQWPATLVQPVGSPLSLECTVEGTSNPNLYWYRQAAGRGLQLLFYSVGIGQISSEVPQNLSASRPQDRQFILSSKKLLLSDSGFYLCAWIMYSPRTEAFFGQGTRLTVV.

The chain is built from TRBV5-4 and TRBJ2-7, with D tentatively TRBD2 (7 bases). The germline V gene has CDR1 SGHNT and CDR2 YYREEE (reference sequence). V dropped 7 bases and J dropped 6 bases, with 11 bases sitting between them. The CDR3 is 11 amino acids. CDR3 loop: CASRGAGEQYF. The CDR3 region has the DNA TGTGCCAGCCGGGGGGCCGGCGAGCAGTACTTC.

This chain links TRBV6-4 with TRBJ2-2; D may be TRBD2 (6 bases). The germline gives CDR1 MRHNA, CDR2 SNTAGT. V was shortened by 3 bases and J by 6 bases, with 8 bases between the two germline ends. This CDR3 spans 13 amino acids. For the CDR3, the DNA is TGTGCCAGCAGTGAAGGAGGGGCCGGGGAGCTGTTTTTT. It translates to CASSEGGAGELFF.

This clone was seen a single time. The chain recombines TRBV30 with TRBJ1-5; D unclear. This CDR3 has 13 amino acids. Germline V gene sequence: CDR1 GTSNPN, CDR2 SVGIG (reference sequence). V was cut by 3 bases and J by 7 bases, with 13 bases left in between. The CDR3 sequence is CAWSRDSRQPQHF. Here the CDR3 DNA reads TGTGCCTGGAGCCGGGATTCCAGGCAGCCCCAGCATTTT. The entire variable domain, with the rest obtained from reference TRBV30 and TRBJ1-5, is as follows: SQTIHQWPATLVQPVGSPLSLECTVEGTSNPNLYWYRQAAGRGLQLLFYSVGIGQISSEVPQNLSASRPQDRQFILSSKKLLLSDSGFYLCAWSRDSRQPQHFGDGTRLSIL.

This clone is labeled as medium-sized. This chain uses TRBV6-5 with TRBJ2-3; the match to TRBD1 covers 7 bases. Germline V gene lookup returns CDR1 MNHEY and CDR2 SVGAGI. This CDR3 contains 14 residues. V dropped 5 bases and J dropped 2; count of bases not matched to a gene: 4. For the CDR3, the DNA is TGTGCCAGCAGTGGAGACAGGGTCACAGATACGCAGTATTTT. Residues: CASSGDRVTDTQYF.

DNA for the CDR3: TGTGCCAGCAGTGCGCGAGACAGAACCCTTTATGGCTACACCTTC. This translates into CASSARDRTLYGYTF. The rearrangement joins TRBV6-1 to TRBJ1-2, with D perhaps matching TRBD1 (5 bases). Germline loops: CDR1 MNHNS, CDR2 SASEGT. The ends were cut back, 4 bases at V and 5 bases at J, with 17 bases in the middle. The CDR3 runs 15 residues.

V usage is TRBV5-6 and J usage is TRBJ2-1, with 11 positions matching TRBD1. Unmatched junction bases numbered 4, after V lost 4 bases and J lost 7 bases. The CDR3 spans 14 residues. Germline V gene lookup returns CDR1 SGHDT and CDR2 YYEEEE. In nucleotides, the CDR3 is TGTGCCAGCAGCCGGACAGGGGGCAGGAATGAGCAGTTCTTC. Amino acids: CASSRTGGRNEQFF.

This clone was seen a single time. CDR3 nucleotides: TGTGCTAGTGGTCGGGGGACAGACTACACAGATACGCAGTATTTT. This codes for CASGRGTDYTDTQYF. V and J are TRBV12-5 and TRBJ2-3, with a possible D match to TRBD1 (7 bases). V lost 5 bases, J lost 2 bases, and 14 bases lay in between. CDR1 is LGHNT and CDR2 is FRNRAP in the germline V gene. This CDR3 contains 15 residues.

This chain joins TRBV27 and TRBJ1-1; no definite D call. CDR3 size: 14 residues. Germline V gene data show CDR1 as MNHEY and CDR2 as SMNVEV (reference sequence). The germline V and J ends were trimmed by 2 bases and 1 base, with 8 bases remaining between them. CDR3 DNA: TGTGCCAGCAGTTTACGGGGTGGGAACACTGAAGCTTTCTTT. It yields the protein CASSLRGGNTEAFF.